Following are 21 T cell receptor beta chains from one sample sequenced in a study of CXCR3-negative and CXCR3-positive naive CD8 T cells (dated by TCRdb to between 2018 and 2021). Sequencing was carried out with a NextSeq 550. The Human TCR Profiling Kit (MiLaboratory) was used to make UMI-labeled 5' RACE TRB cDNA libraries. TCRdb reprocessed the reads, so every CDR3 protein sequence counts as one entry and DNA is not shown. The table for this sample lists about 89,000 distinct CDR3 sequences. The ten largest clones add up to around 0.99% of the sample. Their recognized antigens are unknown. Study-wide conclusions, independent of this receptor: Compared with CXCR3-negative naive cells, CXCR3-positive naive cells had TRB CDR3s with higher hydrophobicity (lower Kidera factor 4), lower energy, and higher strength and volume indices.

Sequencing was carried out using naive CXCR3+ CD8+ T cells from blood. Interpreted using the paper, the cell subset or site label stands for: CD45RO-CCR7+CD27+CD95- naive CD8+ T cells expressing CXCR3 (TNR3+). The source is a human donor in good health. Some clones in this sample may be carry-over from other donors' samples.

CDR3 sequence: CASSSSAGSLSTQYF. J is TRBJ2-5 and V is TRBV7-3. Germline CDR1 SGHTA, CDR2 FQGTGA. This CDR3 has 15 amino acids.

This chain uses TRBV9 with TRBJ2-5; the D gene TCRdb calls, TRBD1, cannot be checked with no DNA. Germline V gene lookup returns CDR1 SGDLS and CDR2 YYNGEE. The CDR3 has 16 amino acids. The CDR3 region is CASSVVPRGAGETQYF.

CDR3 region: CASSYSGTSQETQYF. This chain joins TRBV5-6 and TRBJ2-5; TCRdb indicates TRBD2, and absent DNA this call remains unverified. Germline V gene lookup returns CDR1 SGHDT and CDR2 YYEEEE. The CDR3 is 15 amino acids.

The chain carries TRBV5-1 and TRBJ2-7; TCRdb outputs TRBD2, but without DNA this stays unchecked. Per germline, CDR1 SGHRS and CDR2 YFSETQ. The CDR3 is 18 residues long. This CDR3 is CASSSILTTGQREYEQYF.

The rearrangement links TRBV4-3 to TRBJ1-2. From germline, CDR1 is LGHNA and CDR2 YSLEER. The CDR3 has 12 residues. The CDR3 loop is CASSQGDWGYTF.

This sequence joins TRBV7-3 and TRBJ2-1; TCRdb outputs TRBD1, but without DNA this stays unchecked. Per germline, CDR1 SGHTA and CDR2 FQGTGA. This CDR3 spans 13 amino acids. This CDR3 is CASSRTGGNEQFF.

The CDR3 sequence: CATSRGTSTDTQYF. The V and J genes are TRBV28 and TRBJ2-3; the TCRdb call, TRBD1, lacks DNA for checking. Germline values: CDR1 MDHEN, CDR2 SYDVKM. The CDR3 extends over 14 amino acids.

The rearrangement joins TRBV28 to TRBJ2-3; TCRdb names TRBD1, which stays unverified in the absence of DNA. CDR1 is MDHEN, CDR2 SYDVKM, per germline. The CDR3 has 15 residues. CDR3 amino acids: CASSLEGTGTDTQYF.

V usage is TRBV6-2 or TRBV6-3 and J usage is TRBJ2-7. CDR3 length equals 11 residues. The germline V gene has CDR1 MNHEY and CDR2 SVGEGT. The chain's CDR3 is CASYGVYEQYF.

The chain combines TRBV7-9 with TRBJ2-5. Looked up from germline, CDR1 is SEHNR and CDR2 is FQNEAQ (reference sequence). The CDR3 is made up of 12 amino acids. CDR3 sequence reads: CASSSNVKTQYF.

The V gene is TRBV7-9, the J gene TRBJ2-7; TCRdb's D call of TRBD1 is untestable without DNA. Germline CDR1 reads SEHNR; CDR2 reads FQNEAQ (reference sequence). The CDR3 is 15 amino acids. The CDR3 loop is CASSSPPTNTYEQYF.

J is TRBJ1-2 and V is TRBV29-1; TCRdb lists TRBD1, though no DNA is available to test this call. The CDR3 has 13 residues. Looked up from germline, CDR1 is SQVTM and CDR2 is ANQGSEA. CDR3 amino acids: CSVEGQFLGGYTF. Complete variable domain (other parts from reference TRBV29-1 and TRBJ1-2): SAVISQKPSRDICQRGTSLTIQCQVDSQVTMMFWYRQQPGQSLTLIATANQGSEATYESGFVIDKFPISRPNLTFSTLTVSNMSPEDSSIYLCSVEGQFLGGYTFGSGTRLTVV.

The chain has TRBV6-6 and TRBJ1-1; TCRdb selects TRBD1, and the lack of DNA leaves this call unchecked. Looked up from germline, CDR1 is MNHNY and CDR2 is SVGAGI (reference sequence). The CDR3 contains 14 residues. CDR3 region: CASSYTGGNTEAFF.

This chain links TRBV12-3 or TRBV12-4 with TRBJ2-1. The CDR3 runs 15 residues. CDR3 protein: CASRLGRPTYNEQFF.

The chain links TRBV29-1 to TRBJ2-7. The CDR3 is 12 amino acids. Germline assignment: CDR1 SQVTM and CDR2 ANQGSEA. The CDR3 protein is CSVPGPTYEQYF.

The chain combines TRBV21-1 with TRBJ2-7. TRBV21-1 is a known pseudogene. The CDR3 runs 13 residues. This CDR3 is CASRGIATYEQYF.

This chain connects TRBV5-1 to TRBJ1-3; there is no DNA to check the TCRdb D call of TRBD1. The germline V gene encodes CDR1 SGHRS and CDR2 YFSETQ. This CDR3 comprises 16 residues. Here the CDR3 reads CASSSRDSISGNTIYF.

The chain combines TRBV20-1 with TRBJ2-5; the TCRdb D gene call, TRBD1, has no DNA to confirm it. This CDR3 contains 14 residues. CDR1 and CDR2 (germline): DFQATT, SNEGSKA (reference sequence). The CDR3 spells CSASGALRMETQYF.

The CDR3 loop reads CASTQGGTLSYEQYF. The genes are TRBV28 and TRBJ2-7; TCRdb gives TRBD1 as the D gene, but with no DNA this cannot be confirmed. Germline V gives CDR1 MDHEN, CDR2 SYDVKM. CDR3 size: 15 residues. The whole variable domain, filled in from reference TRBV28 and TRBJ2-7, reads DVKVTQSSRYLVKRTGEKVFLECVQDMDHENMFWYRQDPGLGLRLIYFSYDVKMKEKGDIPEGYSVSREKKERFSLILESASTNQTSMYLCASTQGGTLSYEQYFGPGTRLTVT.

The chain recombines TRBV6-5 with TRBJ1-2. The germline CDR1 and CDR2 sequences are MNHEY and SVGAGI. The CDR3 has 13 residues. The CDR3 spells CASSYRKGYGYTF.

V gene TRBV28 combines with J gene TRBJ1-1. Looked up from germline, CDR1 is MDHEN and CDR2 is SYDVKM. This CDR3 comprises 13 residues. CDR3 amino acids: CASSLGMNTEAFF.